In its sample, the clone carrying this T cell receptor (beta chain) was seen a few times. Profiling relied on immunoSEQ multiplex PCR, and the TCRdb table lists in-frame clones only, not all of them. The data hold 190,000 or so clones, with roughly 90% observed a single time. The source of the sample is a study of blood T cell repertoires in COVID-19. About the study: The origin of the acute and convalescent COVID-19 samples was the United States, Italy and Spain.

Germline V lookup: CDR1 SGDLS, CDR2 YYNGEE. The V and J ends lost 1 base and 3 bases respectively, with 10 bases between them. CDR3 length: 14 amino acids. Sequencing input: PBMCs or T cells enriched from blood (not recorded which). This sequence joins TRBV9 and TRBJ1-1; no firm D call. This TCR came from a woman between 18 and 29 years old who had recovered from COVID-19. CDR3 coding DNA: TGTGCCAGCAGCGTATCGCCGGGAGACACTGAAGCTTTCTTT. The encoded protein is CASSVSPGDTEAFF.